This T cell receptor beta chain was captured by sequencing in a study of human CD8 memory T cell subsets. Study findings and constraints: Chao1 estimates suggested stem-like memory T cells exceeded precursor exhausted T cells in diversity.

Libraries of TCR beta chains were produced by 5' RACE (UMI-labeled). TCRdb reprocessed the 5' RACE reads and reports one entry per CDR3 protein, with no DNA. The table lists thousands of distinct CDR3 sequences, with approximately 24% in the top ten. This clonotype is classed as large by frequency. Antigen unknown. This CDR3 has 20 amino acids. The V gene's germline CDR1 is MDHEN and CDR2 SYDVKM. The source of this sequence is a human donor in good health. The sequenced material came from CD8+ T cells from PBMCs. The V gene is TRBV28, the J gene TRBJ2-7; as DNA is missing, the TRBD2 call by TCRdb cannot be tested. CDR3 sequence: CASSFPTTSGSSFESYEQYF.